Described below is a single TCR beta chain sequence and its context. Its specificity is not known. Germline values: CDR1 SGHNT, CDR2 YYREEE (reference sequence). The length of the CDR3 is 12 residues. Trimming removed 4 bases at V and 7 bases at J, with 12 bases between. This sample is drawn from a study of T cell responses to AZD1222 COVID-19 vaccine. Study-wide points: Among those given AZD1222, only 6 or 7 were seropositive at baseline.

Sequencing used immunoSEQ multiplex PCR; TCRdb keeps in-frame clones, though not all of them. Of 150,000 or so clones in the sample, nearly 95% were seen once. The input for sequencing was peripheral blood, taken 28 days after the second AZD1222 dose. This sequence originates from an adult who received the AZD1222 COVID-19 vaccine. The chain recombines TRBV5-4 with TRBJ2-7, with D perhaps assigned TRBD1 or TRBD2 (5 bases each). CDR3 coding DNA: TGTGCCAGCAGCGTCTACGGGACGGAGCAGTACTTC. Translation: CASSVYGTEQYF.